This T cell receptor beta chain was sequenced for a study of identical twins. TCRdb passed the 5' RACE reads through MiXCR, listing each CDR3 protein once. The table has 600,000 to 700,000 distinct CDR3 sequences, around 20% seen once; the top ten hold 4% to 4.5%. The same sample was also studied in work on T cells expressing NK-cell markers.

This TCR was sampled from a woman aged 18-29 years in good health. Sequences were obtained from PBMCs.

CDR3: CAISESWGNEQFF. CDR3 in DNA: TGTGCCATCAGTGAGTCATGGGGCAATGAGCAGTTCTTC. J is TRBJ2-1 and V is TRBV10-3; no definite D call. Germline V gives CDR1 ENHRY, CDR2 SYGVKD. This CDR3 region has 13 residues. V was shortened by 0 bases and J by 6 bases, with 6 bases between the two germline ends.